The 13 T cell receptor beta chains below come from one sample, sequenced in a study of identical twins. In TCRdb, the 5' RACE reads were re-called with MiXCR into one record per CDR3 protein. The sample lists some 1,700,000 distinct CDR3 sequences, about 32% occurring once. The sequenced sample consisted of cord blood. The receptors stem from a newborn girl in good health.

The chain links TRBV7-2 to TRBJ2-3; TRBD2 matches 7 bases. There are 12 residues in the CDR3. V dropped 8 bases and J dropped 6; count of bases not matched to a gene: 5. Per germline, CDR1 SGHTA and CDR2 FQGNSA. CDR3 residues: CASVQGGDTQYF. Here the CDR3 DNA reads TGTGCCAGCGTTCAGGGAGGGGATACGCAGTATTTT.

Here the CDR3 reads CASSKCEGAYEQDF. The CDR3 DNA follows: TGTGCCAGCAGCAAATGTGAGGGAGCCTACGAGCAGGACTTC. The genes are TRBV21-1 and TRBJ2-4; the listed D gene, TRBD2, was not tested against the DNA. TRBV21-1 is a known pseudogene. This CDR3 has 14 residues.

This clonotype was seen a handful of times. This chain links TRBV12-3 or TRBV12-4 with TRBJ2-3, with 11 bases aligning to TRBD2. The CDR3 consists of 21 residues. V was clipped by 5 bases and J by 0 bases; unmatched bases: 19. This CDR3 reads CASSPLWELAGERSSTDTQYF. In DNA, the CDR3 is TGTGCCAGCAGTCCCCTTTGGGAACTAGCGGGAGAGAGGTCTAGCACAGATACGCAGTATTTT.

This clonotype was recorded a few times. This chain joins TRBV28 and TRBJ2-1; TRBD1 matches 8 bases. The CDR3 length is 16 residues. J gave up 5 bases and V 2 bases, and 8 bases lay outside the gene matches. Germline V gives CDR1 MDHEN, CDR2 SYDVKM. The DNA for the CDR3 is TGTGCCAGCAGTTTAGCCGGGACAGGTGTGAACAATGAGCAGTTCTTC. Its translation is CASSLAGTGVNNEQFF.

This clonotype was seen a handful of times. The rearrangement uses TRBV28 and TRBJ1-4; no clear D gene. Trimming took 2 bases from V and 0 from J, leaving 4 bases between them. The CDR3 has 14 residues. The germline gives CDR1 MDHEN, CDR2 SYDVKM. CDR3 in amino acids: CASSLPSTNEKLFF. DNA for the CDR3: TGTGCCAGCAGTTTACCCTCAACTAATGAAAAACTGTTTTTT.

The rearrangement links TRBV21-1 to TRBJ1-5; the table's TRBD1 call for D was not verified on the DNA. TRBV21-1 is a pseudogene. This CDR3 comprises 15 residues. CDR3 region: CARLGPRRENQPQHF. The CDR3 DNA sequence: TGTGCCAGACTGGGGCCACGTAGGGAAAATCAGCCCCAGCATTTT.

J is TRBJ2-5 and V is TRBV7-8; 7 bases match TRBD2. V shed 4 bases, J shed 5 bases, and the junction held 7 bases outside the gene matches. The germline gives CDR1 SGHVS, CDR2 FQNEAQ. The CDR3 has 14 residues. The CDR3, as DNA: TGTGCCAGCAGCTCCGCGGGAGTCTGGGAGACCCAGTACTTC. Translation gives CASSSAGVWETQYF.

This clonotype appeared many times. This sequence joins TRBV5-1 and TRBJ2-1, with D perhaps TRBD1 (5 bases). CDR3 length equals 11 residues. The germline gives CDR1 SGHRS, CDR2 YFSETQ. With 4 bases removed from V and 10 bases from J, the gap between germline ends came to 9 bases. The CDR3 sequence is CASSVRQEQFF. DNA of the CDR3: TGCGCCAGCAGCGTTAGACAGGAGCAGTTCTTC.

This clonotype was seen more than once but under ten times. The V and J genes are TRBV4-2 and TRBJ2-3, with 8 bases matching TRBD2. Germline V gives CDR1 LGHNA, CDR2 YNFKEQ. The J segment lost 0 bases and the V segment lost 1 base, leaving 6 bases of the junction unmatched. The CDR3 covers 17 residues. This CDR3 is CASSQVPLAASTDTQYF. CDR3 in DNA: TGTGCCAGCAGCCAAGTTCCACTAGCGGCTAGCACAGATACGCAGTATTTT.

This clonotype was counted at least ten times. The CDR3 is CSARDSNQPQHF. Written as DNA, the CDR3 is TGCAGTGCTAGGGACAGCAATCAGCCCCAGCATTTT. The chain carries TRBV20-1 and TRBJ1-5; no clear D gene. Germline assignment: CDR1 DFQATT and CDR2 SNEGSKA (reference sequence). The germline V and J ends were trimmed by 3 bases and 1 base, with 4 bases remaining between them. CDR3 length: 12 residues.

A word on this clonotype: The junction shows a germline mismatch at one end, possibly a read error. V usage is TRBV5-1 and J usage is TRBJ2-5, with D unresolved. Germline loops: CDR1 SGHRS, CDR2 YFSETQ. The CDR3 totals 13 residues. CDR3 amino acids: CASSLAFQEAQYF. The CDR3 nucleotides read TGCGCCAGCAGCTTGGCTTTTCAAGAGGCCCAGTACTTC.

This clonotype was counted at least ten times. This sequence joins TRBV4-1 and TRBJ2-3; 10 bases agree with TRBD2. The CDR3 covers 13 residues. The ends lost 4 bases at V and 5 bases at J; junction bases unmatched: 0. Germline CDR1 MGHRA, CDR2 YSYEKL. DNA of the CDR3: TGCGCCAGCAGCCGGACTAGCGGAGATACGCAGTATTTT. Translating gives CASSRTSGDTQYF.

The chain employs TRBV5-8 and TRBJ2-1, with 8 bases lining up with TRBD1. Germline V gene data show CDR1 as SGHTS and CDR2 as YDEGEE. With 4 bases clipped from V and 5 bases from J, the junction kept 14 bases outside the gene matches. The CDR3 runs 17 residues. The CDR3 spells CASSVLPPDRDHNEQFF. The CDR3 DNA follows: TGTGCCAGCAGCGTTTTACCCCCGGACAGGGACCACAATGAGCAGTTCTTC. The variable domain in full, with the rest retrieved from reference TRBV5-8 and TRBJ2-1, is EAGVTQSPTHLIKTRGQQATLRCSPISGHTSVYWYQQALGLGLQFLLWYDEGEERNRGNFPPRFSGRQFPNYSSELNVNALELEDSALYLCASSVLPPDRDHNEQFFGPGTRLTVL.